The rows below give T cell receptor beta chains drawn from one sample of a study of tumor and adjacent non-tumor tissue in lung cancer. TCRdb ran MiXCR on the multiplex PCR reads and lists one entry per CDR3 protein. The sample lists 200,000 or so distinct CDR3 sequences; 70% to 75% were seen once. Material for sequencing was lung tumor tissue. The source is a man in his sixties with non-small cell lung cancer. The CDR3 runs from the conserved cysteine through the conserved F or W. Each record gives: CDR3 DNA, CDR3 protein, CDR3 length, V gene, D gene, J gene, clone size. The D gene is left open where the match is weak. A row's size may be missing; if present it is once, few, many or a size class.

CDR3 DNA: TGTGCCAGCAGCCAAGATCCGGGAACAGAAGTAGGATCACCCCCCCACTTT; CDR3 protein: CASSQDPGTEVGSPPHF; CDR3 length: 17; V gene: TRBV4-2; D gene: .; J gene: TRBJ1-6; clone size: .
CDR3 DNA: TGTGCCAGCAGCTTAGATCTAGCGGGAGTCGGCACAGATACGCAGTATTTT; CDR3 protein: CASSLDLAGVGTDTQYF; CDR3 length: 17; V gene: TRBV7-9; D gene: TRBD2; J gene: TRBJ2-3; clone size: few
CDR3 DNA: TGTGCCAGCAGCCAAGAGACAGGAGGGGGCTTTAACTATGACTACACCTTC; CDR3 protein: CASSQETGGGFNYDYTF; CDR3 length: 17; V gene: TRBV4-2; D gene: TRBD1; J gene: TRBJ1-2; clone size: .
CDR3 DNA: TGTGTCAGCAGCTTGGGACTGGGAAAGACCTTC; CDR3 protein: CVSSLGLGKTF; CDR3 length: 11; V gene: TRBV5-6; D gene: .; J gene: TRBJ1-2; clone size: .
CDR3 DNA: TGCGTCAGCAGCCAAGTCGAGCCCCTAGCATACGAGCAGTACTTC; CDR3 protein: CVSSQVEPLAYEQYF; CDR3 length: 15; V gene: TRBV4-1; D gene: .; J gene: TRBJ2-7; clone size: .
CDR3 DNA: TGCAGCGTTGGTTTTGGACAATACAATGAGCAGTTCTTC; CDR3 protein: CSVGFGQYNEQFF; CDR3 length: 13; V gene: TRBV29-1; D gene: .; J gene: TRBJ2-1; clone size: many
CDR3 DNA: TGTGCCAGCAGGGCGGGAAATACCAGGGAGCCGTTTTTT; CDR3 protein: CASRAGNTREPFF; CDR3 length: 13; V gene: TRBV6-2/TRBV6-3; D gene: .; J gene: TRBJ2-2; clone size: .
CDR3 DNA: TGTGCCAGCAGCGTGTGGTCCAGCCTAATCCAGAGCTCCTATAATTCACCCCTCCACTTT; CDR3 protein: CASSVWSSLIQSSYNSPLHF; CDR3 length: 20; V gene: TRBV28; D gene: .; J gene: TRBJ1-6; clone size: once
CDR3 DNA: TGTGCCAGCAGTTTCGCTGTGAATACAGAGACCCAGTACTTC; CDR3 protein: CASSFAVNTETQYF; CDR3 length: 14; V gene: TRBV12-3/TRBV12-4; D gene: .; J gene: TRBJ2-5; clone size: .
CDR3 DNA: TGTGACAGCAATTTCCTAGCGTTCTCCTACGAGCAGTACTTC; CDR3 protein: CDSNFLAFSYEQYF; CDR3 length: 14; V gene: TRBV6-1; D gene: .; J gene: TRBJ2-7; clone size: .
CDR3 DNA: TGCGCCAGCAGTGACTTGGACACCCTAAGCACAGATAAGCAGTATTTT; CDR3 protein: CASSDLDTLSTDKQYF; CDR3 length: 16; V gene: TRBV10-1; D gene: .; J gene: TRBJ2-3; clone size: .
CDR3 DNA: TGTGCCAGCAGCCGCGGGGTTAGCTCAGATACGCAGTATTTT; CDR3 protein: CASSRGVSSDTQYF; CDR3 length: 14; V gene: TRBV6-5; D gene: .; J gene: TRBJ2-3; clone size: .
CDR3 DNA: TGCGCCAGCACCACAACTAGCGGGGGGGACAATGAGCAGTTCTTC; CDR3 protein: CASTTTSGGDNEQFF; CDR3 length: 15; V gene: TRBV5-1; D gene: TRBD2; J gene: TRBJ2-1; clone size: .
CDR3 DNA: TGTGCCTGGAACCCCGGGACTCGGGCTACGCAGTATTTT; CDR3 protein: CAWNPGTRATQYF; CDR3 length: 13; V gene: TRBV30; D gene: .; J gene: TRBJ2-3; clone size: .
CDR3 DNA: TGTGCCAGCACGTTCGTGCCGATGAACACTGAAGCTTTCTTT; CDR3 protein: CASTFVPMNTEAFF; CDR3 length: 14; V gene: TRBV11-2; D gene: .; J gene: TRBJ1-1; clone size: .
CDR3 DNA: TGCAGTGCACCGCTGACGGGGGCACTCCAAGAGACCCAGTACTTC; CDR3 protein: CSAPLTGALQETQYF; CDR3 length: 15; V gene: TRBV20-1; D gene: .; J gene: TRBJ2-5; clone size: .
CDR3 DNA: TGTGCCAGCAGTTACCGCGGGGGGCGGGAGACCCAGTACTTC; CDR3 protein: CASSYRGGRETQYF; CDR3 length: 14; V gene: TRBV6-5; D gene: TRBD2; J gene: TRBJ2-5; clone size: few
CDR3 DNA: TGTGCCAGCAGTGAACTAGCGGGGGGGCCCGAGACCCAGTACTTC; CDR3 protein: CASSELAGGPETQYF; CDR3 length: 15; V gene: TRBV6-1; D gene: TRBD2; J gene: TRBJ2-5; clone size: many
CDR3 DNA: TGTGCCAGCAGCTTGGATGCGGGGGTATGGGAGACCCAGTACTTC; CDR3 protein: CASSLDAGVWETQYF; CDR3 length: 15; V gene: TRBV5-6; D gene: TRBD2; J gene: TRBJ2-5; clone size: few
CDR3 DNA: TGTGCTAGCAGTCCAACAGGGGACTCCTACGAGCAGTACTTC; CDR3 protein: CASSPTGDSYEQYF; CDR3 length: 14; V gene: TRBV5-4; D gene: TRBD1; J gene: TRBJ2-7; clone size: once
CDR3 DNA: TGCGCCAGCGGCCAAGTCATGGGCCCAGCCAATAAGCAGTTCTTC; CDR3 protein: CASGQVMGPANKQFF; CDR3 length: 15; V gene: TRBV4-1; D gene: .; J gene: TRBJ2-1; clone size: .
CDR3 DNA: TGTGCCAGCAGCTTGCGGGGTGAAGGGACCCAGTACTTC; CDR3 protein: CASSLRGEGTQYF; CDR3 length: 13; V gene: TRBV5-4; D gene: .; J gene: TRBJ2-5; clone size: .
CDR3 DNA: TGTTCCAGCCGCCAACAGGGGCTGGTGAATTCACCCCTCCACTTT; CDR3 protein: CSSRQQGLVNSPLHF; CDR3 length: 15; V gene: TRBV4-2; D gene: TRBD1; J gene: TRBJ1-6; clone size: .
CDR3 DNA: TGTACCAACACTGATAGATCTGGAAACACCATATATTTC; CDR3 protein: CTNTDRSGNTIYF; CDR3 length: 13; V gene: TRBV12-3/TRBV12-4; D gene: .; J gene: TRBJ1-3; clone size: .
CDR3 DNA: TGTGCCAGCAGCTTAAATTCGAACATTGAAGCTTTCTTT; CDR3 protein: CASSLNSNIEAFF; CDR3 length: 13; V gene: TRBV11-1; D gene: .; J gene: TRBJ1-1; clone size: .
CDR3 DNA: TGTGCTAGTAGCAGCATAAGGGGGACAGATACGCAGTATTTT; CDR3 protein: CASSSIRGTDTQYF; CDR3 length: 14; V gene: TRBV11-2; D gene: .; J gene: TRBJ2-3; clone size: .
CDR3 DNA: TGTGCCAGCAGTTTAGCGCGCCAAGTGATTTTGAACACTGAAACTCTCTTT; CDR3 protein: CASSLARQVILNTETLF; CDR3 length: 17; V gene: TRBV12-3/TRBV12-4; D gene: .; J gene: TRBJ1-1; clone size: .
CDR3 DNA: TGTGCCAGCATAATCGGACTAGCGGGGGGATGGGGCGACCAGTACTTC; CDR3 protein: CASIIGLAGGWGDQYF; CDR3 length: 16; V gene: TRBV6-5; D gene: TRBD2; J gene: TRBJ2-7; clone size: .
CDR3 DNA: TGTGTCAGCAGCTCCCCTGGGTACGGACAACTAACGGGAGCTTTCTTT; CDR3 protein: CVSSSPGYGQLTGAFF; CDR3 length: 16; V gene: TRBV7-9; D gene: .; J gene: TRBJ1-1; clone size: .
CDR3 DNA: TGTGCCAGCAGCTTAGGAGGAGACAAAAATTCACCCCTCTACTTT; CDR3 protein: CASSLGGDKNSPLYF; CDR3 length: 15; V gene: TRBV11-2; D gene: .; J gene: TRBJ1-6; clone size: once
CDR3 DNA: TGTGTCAGCACCCTTGTTCGACTAGTCCATGAGCAGTTCTTC; CDR3 protein: CVSTLVRLVHEQFF; CDR3 length: 14; V gene: TRBV5-6; D gene: .; J gene: TRBJ2-1; clone size: .
CDR3 DNA: TGTGCCAGCAGCCGCGGGGTGCGGGATACGCAGTATTTT; CDR3 protein: CASSRGVRDTQYF; CDR3 length: 13; V gene: TRBV7-3; D gene: .; J gene: TRBJ2-3; clone size: .
CDR3 DNA: TGTGCCAGCAGCTTAGTTCCAAAATACAGGCCCTCTGGGGCTAACGTCCTGACTTTC; CDR3 protein: CASSLVPKYRPSGANVLTF; CDR3 length: 19; V gene: TRBV11-2; D gene: .; J gene: TRBJ2-6; clone size: .
CDR3 DNA: TGTACCATCAGCTTAATTGGCTACCAAGAGACCCAGAACTTC; CDR3 protein: CTISLIGYQETQNF; CDR3 length: 14; V gene: TRBV11-2; D gene: .; J gene: TRBJ2-5; clone size: .
CDR3 DNA: TGCGCCAGCAGTGCCCCTGACAGGGGGCTATTTCCCGAGCAGTACTTC; CDR3 protein: CASSAPDRGLFPEQYF; CDR3 length: 16; V gene: TRBV10-2; D gene: TRBD1; J gene: TRBJ2-7; clone size: few
CDR3 DNA: TGTGCCAGCAGTTACTTCGTGAGGGAGACCCAGTACTTC; CDR3 protein: CASSYFVRETQYF; CDR3 length: 13; V gene: TRBV6-5; D gene: .; J gene: TRBJ2-5; clone size: .
CDR3 DNA: TGTGCCTGGAGCTCGGGACAGAGTTATATCGTAAATTCACCCCTCCACTTT; CDR3 protein: CAWSSGQSYIVNSPLHF; CDR3 length: 17; V gene: TRBV30; D gene: TRBD1; J gene: TRBJ1-6; clone size: .
CDR3 DNA: TGTGCCGGCAGTTACCTCCTGGGGACTAACTCCTATGAGCAGTACTTC; CDR3 protein: CAGSYLLGTNSYEQYF; CDR3 length: 16; V gene: TRBV6-2/TRBV6-3; D gene: TRBD2; J gene: TRBJ2-7; clone size: .
CDR3 DNA: TGTGTCAGCAGCTCGGGACCGGTCCAAGAGACCCAGTGCTTC; CDR3 protein: CVSSSGPVQETQCF; CDR3 length: 14; V gene: TRBV11-3; D gene: .; J gene: TRBJ2-5; clone size: .
CDR3 DNA: TGTGCCAGCAGAGGCAGAGGGAAGGGCAATCAGCCCCAGAATTTT; CDR3 protein: CASRGRGKGNQPQNF; CDR3 length: 15; V gene: TRBV6-5; D gene: .; J gene: TRBJ1-5; clone size: .
CDR3 DNA: TGTGCCAGCAGCCAAGATTCAGCGGGAGTGGTTGGGACCCAGTACTTC; CDR3 protein: CASSQDSAGVVGTQYF; CDR3 length: 16; V gene: TRBV4-2; D gene: TRBD2; J gene: TRBJ2-5; clone size: many
CDR3 DNA: TGCAGTGCTCAAATTCCCGACAGGGGCTCATACGAGCAGTACTTC; CDR3 protein: CSAQIPDRGSYEQYF; CDR3 length: 15; V gene: TRBV20-1; D gene: TRBD1; J gene: TRBJ2-7; clone size: .
CDR3 DNA: TGTGCCAGCAACTTTCGACAGGGGAGAGAAACTGAAGCTTTCTTT; CDR3 protein: CASNFRQGRETEAFF; CDR3 length: 15; V gene: TRBV11-2; D gene: TRBD1; J gene: TRBJ1-1; clone size: .
CDR3 DNA: TGTGCCAGCGTCGGGAAACTAGCGGGAGTGGACGAGCAGTACTTC; CDR3 protein: CASVGKLAGVDEQYF; CDR3 length: 15; V gene: TRBV6-2/TRBV6-3; D gene: TRBD2; J gene: TRBJ2-7; clone size: .
CDR3 DNA: TGCGGCGTTGCCGGGGACCGTAACTATGGCTACACCTTC; CDR3 protein: CGVAGDRNYGYTF; CDR3 length: 13; V gene: TRBV29-1; D gene: .; J gene: TRBJ1-2; clone size: .
CDR3 DNA: TGTGCCAGCAGCTCCCAGGCCTCCTACGACCAGTACTTC; CDR3 protein: CASSSQASYDQYF; CDR3 length: 13; V gene: TRBV6-5; D gene: .; J gene: TRBJ2-7; clone size: once
CDR3 DNA: TGTGCCAGCAGTTCGTTCATCCCGGGCACTGAAGCTTTCTTT; CDR3 protein: CASSSFIPGTEAFF; CDR3 length: 14; V gene: TRBV6-6; D gene: .; J gene: TRBJ1-1; clone size: few
CDR3 DNA: TGCGCCAGCAGCCAACCACAGCAGGAGACCCAGTACTTC; CDR3 protein: CASSQPQQETQYF; CDR3 length: 13; V gene: TRBV4-1; D gene: .; J gene: TRBJ2-5; clone size: few
CDR3 DNA: TGCAGTGCCCAAGAGTATGGGGGGGCCCTTTTCGGCTTGTTC; CDR3 protein: CSAQEYGGALFGLF; CDR3 length: 14; V gene: TRBV20-1; D gene: .; J gene: TRBJ2-1; clone size: many
CDR3 DNA: TGCAGTGCAGATGGAATAGCCGGGACTAGCACAGATACGCAGTATTTT; CDR3 protein: CSADGIAGTSTDTQYF; CDR3 length: 16; V gene: TRBV20-1; D gene: .; J gene: TRBJ2-3; clone size: few
CDR3 DNA: TGTGCCAGCAGCCCCTCTAAGTATGAGCAGTTCTTC; CDR3 protein: CASSPSKYEQFF; CDR3 length: 12; V gene: TRBV11-3; D gene: .; J gene: TRBJ2-1; clone size: .
CDR3 DNA: TGCAGTGATCCAACGGCGGGGGCCATGCACCGCACAGATACGCAGTATTTT; CDR3 protein: CSDPTAGAMHRTDTQYF; CDR3 length: 17; V gene: TRBV20-1; D gene: .; J gene: TRBJ2-3; clone size: .
CDR3 DNA: TGTGCCATCTTACCAGGACTACTCTATAATCCACCCCTCCACTTT; CDR3 protein: CAILPGLLYNPPLHF; CDR3 length: 15; V gene: TRBV6-1; D gene: .; J gene: TRBJ1-6; clone size: .
CDR3 DNA: TGTGCCAGCAGTGCCTCCCCTGGAAATGGGGAGCTGTTTTTT; CDR3 protein: CASSASPGNGELFF; CDR3 length: 14; V gene: TRBV6-4; D gene: .; J gene: TRBJ2-2; clone size: many